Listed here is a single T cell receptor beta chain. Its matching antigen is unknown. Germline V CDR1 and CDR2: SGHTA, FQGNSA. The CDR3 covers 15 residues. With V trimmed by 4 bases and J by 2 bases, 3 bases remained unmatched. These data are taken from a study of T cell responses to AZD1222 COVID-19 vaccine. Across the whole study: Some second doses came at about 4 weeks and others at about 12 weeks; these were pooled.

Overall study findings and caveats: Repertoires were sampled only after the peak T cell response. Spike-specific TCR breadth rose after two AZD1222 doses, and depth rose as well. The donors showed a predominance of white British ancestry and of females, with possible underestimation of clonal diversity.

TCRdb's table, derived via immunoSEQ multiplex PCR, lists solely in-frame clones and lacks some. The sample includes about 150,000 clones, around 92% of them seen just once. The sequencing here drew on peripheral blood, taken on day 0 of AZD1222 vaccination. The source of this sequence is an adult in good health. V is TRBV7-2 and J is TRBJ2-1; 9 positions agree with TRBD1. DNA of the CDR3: TGTGCCAGCAGCTGGGGACAGGGAACCTACAATGAGCAGTTCTTC. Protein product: CASSWGQGTYNEQFF.